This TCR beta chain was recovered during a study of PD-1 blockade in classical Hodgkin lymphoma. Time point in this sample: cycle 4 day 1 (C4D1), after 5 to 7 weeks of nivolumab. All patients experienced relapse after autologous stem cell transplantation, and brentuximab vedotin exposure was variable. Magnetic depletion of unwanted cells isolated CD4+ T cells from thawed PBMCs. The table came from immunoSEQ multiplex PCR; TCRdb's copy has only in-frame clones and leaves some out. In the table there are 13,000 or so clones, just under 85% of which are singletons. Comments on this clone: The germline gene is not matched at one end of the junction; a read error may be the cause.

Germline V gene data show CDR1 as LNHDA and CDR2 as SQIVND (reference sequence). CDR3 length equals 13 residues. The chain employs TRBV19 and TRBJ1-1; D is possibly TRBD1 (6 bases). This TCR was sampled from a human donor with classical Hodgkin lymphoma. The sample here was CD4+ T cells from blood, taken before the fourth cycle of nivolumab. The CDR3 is CATSTGLNTEAFF. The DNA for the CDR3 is TGTGCCACTAGTACAGGGTTGAACACTGAAGCTTTCTTT. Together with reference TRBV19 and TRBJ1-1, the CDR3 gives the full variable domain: DGGITQSPKYLFRKEGQNVTLSCEQNLNHDAMYWYRQDPGQGLRLIYYSQIVNDFQKGDIAEGYSVSREKKESFPLTVTSAQKNPTAFYLCATSTGLNTEAFFGQGTRLTVV.